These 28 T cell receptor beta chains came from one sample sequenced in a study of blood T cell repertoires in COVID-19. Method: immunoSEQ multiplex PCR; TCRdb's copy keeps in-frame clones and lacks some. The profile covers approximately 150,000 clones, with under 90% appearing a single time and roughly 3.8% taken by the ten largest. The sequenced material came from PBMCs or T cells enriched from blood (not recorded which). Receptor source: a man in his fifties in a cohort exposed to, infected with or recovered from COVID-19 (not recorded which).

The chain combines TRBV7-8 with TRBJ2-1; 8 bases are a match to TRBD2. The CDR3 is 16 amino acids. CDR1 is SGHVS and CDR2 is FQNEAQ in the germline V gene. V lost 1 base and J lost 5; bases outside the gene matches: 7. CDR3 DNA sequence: TGTGCCAGCAGCTTAGGGGTAGCGGGACTTCACAATGAGCAGTTCTTC. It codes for CASSLGVAGLHNEQFF.

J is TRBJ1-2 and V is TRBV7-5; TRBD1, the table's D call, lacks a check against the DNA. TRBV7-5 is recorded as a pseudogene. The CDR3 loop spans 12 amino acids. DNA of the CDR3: TGTGTCAGAAGCTTAGTGGGGCTTGGCTACACCTTC. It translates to CVRSLVGLGYTF.

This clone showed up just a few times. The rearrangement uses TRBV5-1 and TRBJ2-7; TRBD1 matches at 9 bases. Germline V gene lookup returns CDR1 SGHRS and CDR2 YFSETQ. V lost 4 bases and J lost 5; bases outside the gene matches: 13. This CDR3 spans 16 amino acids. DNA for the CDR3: TGCGCCAGCAGCGAGGGACAGGGAAGGGTGCTAGACGAGCAGTACTTC. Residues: CASSEGQGRVLDEQYF.

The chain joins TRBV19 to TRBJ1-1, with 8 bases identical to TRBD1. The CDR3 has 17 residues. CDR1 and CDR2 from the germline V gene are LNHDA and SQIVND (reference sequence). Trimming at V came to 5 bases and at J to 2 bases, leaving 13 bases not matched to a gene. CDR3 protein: CASSLPGQGPINTEAFF. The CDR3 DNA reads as TGTGCCAGTAGTCTACCCGGACAGGGACCTATAAACACTGAAGCTTTCTTT. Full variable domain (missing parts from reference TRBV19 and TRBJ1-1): DGGITQSPKYLFRKEGQNVTLSCEQNLNHDAMYWYRQDPGQGLRLIYYSQIVNDFQKGDIAEGYSVSREKKESFPLTVTSAQKNPTAFYLCASSLPGQGPINTEAFFGQGTRLTVV.

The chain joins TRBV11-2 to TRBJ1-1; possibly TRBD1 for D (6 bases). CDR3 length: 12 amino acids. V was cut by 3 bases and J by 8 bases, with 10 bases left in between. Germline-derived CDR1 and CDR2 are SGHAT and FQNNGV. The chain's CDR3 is CASSLQGLEAFF. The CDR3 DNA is TGTGCCAGCAGCTTGCAGGGGCTAGAAGCTTTCTTT. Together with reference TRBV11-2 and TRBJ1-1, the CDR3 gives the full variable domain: EAGVAQSPRYKIIEKRQSVAFWCNPISGHATLYWYQQILGQGPKLLIQFQNNGVVDDSQLPKDRFSAERLKGVDSTLKIQPAKLEDSAVYLCASSLQGLEAFFGQGTRLTVV.

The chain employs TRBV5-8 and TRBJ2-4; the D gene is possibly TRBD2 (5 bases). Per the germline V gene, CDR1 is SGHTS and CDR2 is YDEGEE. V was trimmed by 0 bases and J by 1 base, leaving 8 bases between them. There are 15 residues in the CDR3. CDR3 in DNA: TGTGCCAGCAGCTTGGGGAGCGGCGCCAAAAACATTCAGTACTTC. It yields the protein CASSLGSGAKNIQYF. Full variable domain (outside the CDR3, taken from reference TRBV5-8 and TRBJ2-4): EAGVTQSPTHLIKTRGQQATLRCSPISGHTSVYWYQQALGLGLQFLLWYDEGEERNRGNFPPRFSGRQFPNYSSELNVNALELEDSALYLCASSLGSGAKNIQYFGAGTRLSVL.

Here the CDR3 reads CARAGRGGAGELFF. In nucleotides, the CDR3 is TGTGCCCGCGCCGGGAGGGGAGGGGCCGGGGAGCTGTTTTTT. The chain is built from TRBV24-1 and TRBJ2-2; 8 bases match TRBD2. Looked up from germline, CDR1 is KGHDR and CDR2 is SFDVKD. Trimming cost V 12 bases and J 6 bases; bases outside gene matches: 11. There are 14 residues in the CDR3.

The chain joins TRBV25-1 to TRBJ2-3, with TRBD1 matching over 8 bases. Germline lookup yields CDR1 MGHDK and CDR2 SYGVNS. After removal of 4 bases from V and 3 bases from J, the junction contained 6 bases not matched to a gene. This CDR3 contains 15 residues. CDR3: CASSVGDRTTDTQYF. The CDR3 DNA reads TGTGCCAGCAGTGTAGGGGACAGGACAACAGATACGCAGTATTTT.

CDR3 residues: CASSSGGSGNTIYF. DNA for the CDR3: TGCGCCAGCAGCTCCGGGGGGTCTGGAAACACCATATATTTT. This chain uses TRBV4-3 with TRBJ1-3; TRBD1 is a possible D gene (5 bases). The V gene lost 5 bases and the J gene lost 1 base, with 9 bases spanning the gap. The CDR3 is made up of 14 amino acids. Germline loops: CDR1 LGHNA, CDR2 YSLEER.

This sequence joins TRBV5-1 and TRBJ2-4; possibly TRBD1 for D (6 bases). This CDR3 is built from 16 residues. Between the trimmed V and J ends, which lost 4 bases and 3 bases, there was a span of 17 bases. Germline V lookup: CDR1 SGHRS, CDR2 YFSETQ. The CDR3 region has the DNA TGCGCCAGCAGCGTGGACCGGGACACCAGCAAAAACATTCAGTACTTC. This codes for CASSVDRDTSKNIQYF.

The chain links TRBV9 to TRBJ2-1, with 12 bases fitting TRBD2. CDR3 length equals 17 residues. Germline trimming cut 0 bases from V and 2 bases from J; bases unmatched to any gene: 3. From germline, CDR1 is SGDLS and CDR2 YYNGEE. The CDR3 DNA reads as TGTGCCAGCAGCGTAGCTAGCGGGGGGGCCACCTACAATGAGCAGTTCTTC. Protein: CASSVASGGATYNEQFF.

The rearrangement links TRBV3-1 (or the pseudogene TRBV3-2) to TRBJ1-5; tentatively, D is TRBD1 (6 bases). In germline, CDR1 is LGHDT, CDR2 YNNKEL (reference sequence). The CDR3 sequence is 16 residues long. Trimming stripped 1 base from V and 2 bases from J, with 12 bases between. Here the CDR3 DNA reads TGTGCCAGCAGCCAAGGGGACACTGGGGGCAATCAGCCCCAGCATTTT. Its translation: CASSQGDTGGNQPQHF.

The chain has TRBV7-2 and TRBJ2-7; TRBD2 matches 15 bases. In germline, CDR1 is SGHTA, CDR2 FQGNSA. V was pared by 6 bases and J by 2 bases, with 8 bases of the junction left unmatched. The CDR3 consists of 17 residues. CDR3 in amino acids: CASRSGLAGGMTYEQYF. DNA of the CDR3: TGTGCCAGCAGATCGGGACTAGCGGGGGGAATGACCTACGAGCAGTACTTC.

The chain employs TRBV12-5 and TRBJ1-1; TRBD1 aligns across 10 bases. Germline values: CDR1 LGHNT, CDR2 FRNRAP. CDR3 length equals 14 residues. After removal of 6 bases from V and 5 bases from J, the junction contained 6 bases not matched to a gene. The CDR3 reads CASGQGQGWTEAFF. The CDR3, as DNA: TGTGCTAGTGGCCAGGGACAGGGGTGGACTGAAGCTTTCTTT.

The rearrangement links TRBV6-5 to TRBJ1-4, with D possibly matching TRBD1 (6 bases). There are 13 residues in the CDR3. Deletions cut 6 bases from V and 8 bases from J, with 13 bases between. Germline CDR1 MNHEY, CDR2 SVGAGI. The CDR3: CASSGQNNEKLFF. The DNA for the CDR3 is TGTGCCAGCAGCGGACAGAATAACGAAAAACTGTTTTTT.

Written as DNA, the CDR3 is TGTGCCAGCAGCACGGGACAGGGGTACACTGAAGCTTTCTTT. Encoded protein: CASSTGQGYTEAFF. The V gene is TRBV3-1 (or the pseudogene TRBV3-2), the J gene TRBJ1-1, with 10 bases aligning to TRBD1. V lost 5 bases and J lost 3; bases outside the gene matches: 3. This CDR3 comprises 14 residues. The V gene's germline CDR1 is LGHDT and CDR2 YNNKEL (reference sequence).

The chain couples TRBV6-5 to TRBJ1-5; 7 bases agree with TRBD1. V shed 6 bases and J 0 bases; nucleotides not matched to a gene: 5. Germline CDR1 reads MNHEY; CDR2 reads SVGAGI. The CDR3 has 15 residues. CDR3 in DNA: TGTGCCAGCAGGTATACAGGGGATAGCAATCAGCCCCAGCATTTT. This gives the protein CASRYTGDSNQPQHF.

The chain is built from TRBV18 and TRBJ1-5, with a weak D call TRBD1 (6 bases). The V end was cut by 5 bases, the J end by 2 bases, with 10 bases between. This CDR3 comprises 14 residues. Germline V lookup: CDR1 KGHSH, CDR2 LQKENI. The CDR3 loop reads CASSEQGGNQPQHF. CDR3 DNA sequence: TGTGCCAGCTCAGAACAGGGTGGCAATCAGCCCCAGCATTTT. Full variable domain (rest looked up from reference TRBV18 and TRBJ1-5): NAGVMQNPRHLVRRRGQEARLRCSPMKGHSHVYWYRQLPEEGLKFMVYLQKENIIDESGMPKERFSAEFPKEGPSILRIQQVVRGDSAAYFCASSEQGGNQPQHFGDGTRLSIL.

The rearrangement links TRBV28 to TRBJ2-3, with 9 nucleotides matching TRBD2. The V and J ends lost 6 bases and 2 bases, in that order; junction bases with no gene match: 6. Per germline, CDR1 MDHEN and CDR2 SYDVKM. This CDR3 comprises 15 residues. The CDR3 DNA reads TGTGCCAGCAGACTCCTAGCGGGGATCACAGATACGCAGTATTTT. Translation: CASRLLAGITDTQYF.

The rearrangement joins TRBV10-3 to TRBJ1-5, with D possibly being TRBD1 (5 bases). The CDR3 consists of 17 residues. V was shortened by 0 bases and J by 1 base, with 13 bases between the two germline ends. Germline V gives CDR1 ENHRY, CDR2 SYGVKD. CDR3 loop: CAISESWGDGSNQPQHF. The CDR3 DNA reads TGTGCCATCAGTGAGTCGTGGGGGGACGGAAGCAATCAGCCCCAGCATTTT.

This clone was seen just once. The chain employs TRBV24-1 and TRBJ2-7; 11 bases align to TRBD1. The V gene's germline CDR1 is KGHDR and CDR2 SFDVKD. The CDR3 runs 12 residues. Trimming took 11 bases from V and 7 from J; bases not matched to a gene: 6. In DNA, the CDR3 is TGTGCCATAGGGACAGGGGGAAGTGAGCAGTACTTC. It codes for CAIGTGGSEQYF.

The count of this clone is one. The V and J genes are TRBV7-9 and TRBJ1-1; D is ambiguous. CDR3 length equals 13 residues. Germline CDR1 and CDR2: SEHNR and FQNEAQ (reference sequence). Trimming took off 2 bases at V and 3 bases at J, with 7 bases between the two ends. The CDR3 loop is CASSLFEDTEAFF. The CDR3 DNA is TGTGCCAGCAGCTTATTCGAGGACACTGAAGCTTTCTTT.

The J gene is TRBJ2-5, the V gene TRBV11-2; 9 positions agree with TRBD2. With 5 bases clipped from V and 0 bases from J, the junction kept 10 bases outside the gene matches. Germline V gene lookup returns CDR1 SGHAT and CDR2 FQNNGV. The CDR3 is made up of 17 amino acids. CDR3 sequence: CASSRRLAGAHQETQYF. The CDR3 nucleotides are TGTGCCAGCAGCCGGAGGTTAGCGGGGGCACACCAAGAGACCCAGTACTTC. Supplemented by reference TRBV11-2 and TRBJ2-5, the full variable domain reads EAGVAQSPRYKIIEKRQSVAFWCNPISGHATLYWYQQILGQGPKLLIQFQNNGVVDDSQLPKDRFSAERLKGVDSTLKIQPAKLEDSAVYLCASSRRLAGAHQETQYFGPGTRLLVL.

The chain's CDR3 is CASSITEGGGNTIYF. The DNA for the CDR3 is TGTGCCAGCAGCATCACCGAGGGAGGAGGAAACACCATATATTTT. The genes are TRBV7-2 and TRBJ1-3; D call uncertain. Trimming left V 5 bases short and J 4 bases short, with 15 bases between. CDR1 is SGHTA and CDR2 is FQGNSA in the germline V gene. The CDR3 spans 15 residues.

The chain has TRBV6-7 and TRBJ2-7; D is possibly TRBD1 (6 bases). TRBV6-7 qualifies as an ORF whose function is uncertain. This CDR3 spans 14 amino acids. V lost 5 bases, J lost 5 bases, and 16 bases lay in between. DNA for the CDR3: TGTGCCAGCAGTAACTACGGGACAAACAACGAGCAGTACTTC. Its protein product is CASSNYGTNNEQYF.

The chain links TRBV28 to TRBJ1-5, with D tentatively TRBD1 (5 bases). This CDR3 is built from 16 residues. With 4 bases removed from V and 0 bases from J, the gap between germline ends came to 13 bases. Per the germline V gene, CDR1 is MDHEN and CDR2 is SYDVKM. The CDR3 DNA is TGTGCCAGCAGTTCTATAGGGGCGCTTAGCAATCAGCCCCAGCATTTT. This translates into CASSSIGALSNQPQHF.

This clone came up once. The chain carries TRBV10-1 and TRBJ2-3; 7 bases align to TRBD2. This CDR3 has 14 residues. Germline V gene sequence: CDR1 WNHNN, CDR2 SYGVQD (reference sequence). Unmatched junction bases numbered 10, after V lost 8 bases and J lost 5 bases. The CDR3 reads CASDGAGVLDTQYF. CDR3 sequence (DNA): TGCGCCAGCGACGGGGCGGGGGTTTTAGATACGCAGTATTTT.

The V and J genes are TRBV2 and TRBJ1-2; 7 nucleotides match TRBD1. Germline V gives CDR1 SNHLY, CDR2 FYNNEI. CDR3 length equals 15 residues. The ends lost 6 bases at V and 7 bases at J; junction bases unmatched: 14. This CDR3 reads CASSLEAGGRAGYTF. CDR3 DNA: TGTGCCAGCAGCCTGGAGGCAGGGGGTAGGGCTGGCTACACCTTC.